The present TCR beta chain was sequenced within a study of cytotoxic CD8 clonotypes in ibrutinib-treated CLL. Method: immunoSEQ multiplex PCR; TCRdb's copy keeps in-frame clones and lacks some. The table has about 130,000 clones, less than 90% seen once. The sequence was obtained from a human donor with chronic lymphocytic leukemia. This specimen was PBMCs, taken after 24 months of ibrutinib treatment.

CDR3 residues: CASSRISGATLNTEAFF. CDR3 DNA sequence: TGCGCCAGCAGCCGTATTTCAGGGGCGACACTGAACACTGAAGCTTTCTTT. The rearrangement uses TRBV5-1 and TRBJ1-1; maybe TRBD1 (6 bases). Looked up from germline, CDR1 is SGHRS and CDR2 is YFSETQ. The CDR3 length is 17 residues. V lost 4 bases and J lost 0, with 19 bases in between.